Sequencing of this T cell receptor beta chain was carried out in a study of blood T cell repertoires in COVID-19. Study details: Both acute and convalescent COVID-19 samples were obtained from the United States, Italy and Spain. PBMCs, B-cell-depleted T cells, or T cells provided the cDNA or gDNA that made up the material.

Only one count was recorded for this clone. Authors' analysis steps: How many nucleated cells were present was estimated from reference gene primer amplification. The assay was immunoSEQ multiplex PCR, and TCRdb's table has in-frame clones only and misses some. The V and J calls and clone size are taken from that table; D and trimming were inferred from the DNA. The sample holds under 550,000 clones, roughly 90% seen once. The germline CDR1 and CDR2 sequences are SGHVS and FNYEAQ. Trimming removed 0 bases at V and 3 bases at J, with 16 bases between. CDR3 length equals 17 residues. Specimen: peripheral blood. V usage is TRBV7-6 and J usage is TRBJ2-3; weak D call: TRBD1 (5 bases). The sequence came from a man younger than 30 with COVID-19, enrolled during active disease. The chain's CDR3 is CASSLAQRKGRTDTQYF. In DNA, the CDR3 is TGTGCCAGCAGCTTAGCGCAACGGAAGGGGCGGACAGATACGCAGTATTTT. Using reference TRBV7-6 and TRBJ2-3 for the parts outside the CDR3, the full variable domain is GAGVSQSPRYKVTKRGQDVALRCDPISGHVSLYWYRQALGQGPEFLTYFNYEAQQDKSGLPNDRFSAERPEGSISTLTIQRTEQRDSAMYRCASSLAQRKGRTDTQYFGPGTRLTVL.